Detailed here is one T cell receptor beta chain. This table comes from immunoSEQ multiplex PCR, and its TCRdb copy is limited to in-frame clones, with some not included. The sample has approximately 97,000 clones, about 90% seen once; the top ten hold roughly 4.5%. V was pared by 7 bases and J by 8 bases, with 15 bases between. This CDR3 comprises 13 residues. Germline loops: CDR1 LNHDA, CDR2 SQIVND (reference sequence). The record originates from a study of blood T cell repertoires in COVID-19. Study as a whole: Specimens from acute and convalescent COVID-19 originated in the United States, Italy and Spain.

The chain carries TRBV19 and TRBJ2-1, with D tentatively TRBD1 (6 bases). The sequenced material came from peripheral blood. The TCR originated in a man aged 18 to 30 with acute or convalescent COVID-19. The CDR3 loop is CASKNRDIYEQFF. The CDR3 DNA is TGTGCCAGTAAAAACAGGGATATATATGAGCAGTTCTTC.